These 24 T cell receptor beta chains came from one sample sequenced in a study of blood T cell repertoires in COVID-19. Using immunoSEQ multiplex PCR, the repertoire was profiled, and TCRdb retains in-frame clones only, with some absent. In the table there are a few hundred thousand clones, roughly nine tenths of which are singletons. The sequenced sample was PBMCs or T cells enriched from blood (not recorded which). Receptor source: a man younger than 35 who had recovered from COVID-19.

The gene calls are TRBV19 and TRBJ1-1; D ambiguous. V was clipped by 1 base and J by 6 bases, with 15 bases between them. CDR1 and CDR2 (germline): LNHDA, SQIVND (reference sequence). The CDR3 is 15 residues long. CDR3 in amino acids: CASSIARVAWAEAFF. The CDR3 DNA sequence: TGTGCCAGTAGTATAGCCCGGGTGGCTTGGGCTGAAGCTTTCTTT.

The rearrangement links TRBV18 to TRBJ1-2; TRBD1 matches at 7 bases. The CDR3 is 14 amino acids. Germline V lookup: CDR1 KGHSH, CDR2 LQKENI. V trimming: 3 bases; J trimming: 4 bases; junction bases outside the gene matches: 5. The CDR3 here is CASSPRGVGYGYTF. The CDR3 DNA is TGTGCCAGCTCACCCAGGGGGGTGGGCTATGGCTACACCTTC.

The V call is TRBV13, the J call TRBJ1-6; D is perhaps TRBD1 (5 bases). Trimming took 5 bases from V and 10 from J, leaving 12 bases between them. CDR3 length: 13 residues. Germline V gene sequence: CDR1 PRHDT, CDR2 FYEKMQ (reference sequence). CDR3 sequence: CASSQIRGSPLHF. CDR3 DNA sequence: TGTGCCAGCAGCCAAATAAGGGGATCACCCCTCCACTTT.

V gene TRBV6-2 or TRBV6-3 combines with J gene TRBJ2-7, with 7 positions matching TRBD1. V was pared by 7 bases and J by 0 bases, with 6 bases of the junction left unmatched. CDR1 and CDR2 (germline): MNHEY, SVGEGT. The CDR3 extends over 14 amino acids. The CDR3 DNA reads as TGTGCCAGCACCCCGGACAGGACCTCCTACGAGCAGTACTTC. Its protein is CASTPDRTSYEQYF.

The V call is TRBV7-3, the J call TRBJ2-1; 9 bases fit TRBD1. V gave up 2 bases and J gave up 7 bases; unmatched junction bases: 3. This CDR3 comprises 14 residues. CDR1 and CDR2 (germline): SGHTA, FQGTGA. CDR3 nucleotides: TGTGCCAGCAGCTTATGGGGGACAGGGAATGAGCAGTTCTTC. Translation gives CASSLWGTGNEQFF.

This sequence joins TRBV4-2 and TRBJ1-1, with 7 bases that match TRBD1. With V trimmed by 4 bases and J by 3 bases, 11 bases remained unmatched. From germline, CDR1 is LGHNA and CDR2 YNFKEQ. This CDR3 spans 16 amino acids. The chain's CDR3 is CASSPRPTGPYTEAFF. The CDR3 coding sequence is TGTGCCAGCAGCCCTCGACCGACAGGGCCCTACACTGAAGCTTTCTTT.

The chain has TRBV7-8 and TRBJ1-4, with TRBD1 matching over 7 bases. The CDR3 has 17 amino acids. The V and J ends lost 5 bases and 4 bases, in that order; junction bases with no gene match: 13. Per germline, CDR1 SGHVS and CDR2 FQNEAQ. The CDR3 reads CASSVSGTDLFNEKLFF. The DNA for the CDR3 is TGTGCCAGCAGCGTATCCGGGACAGACCTCTTTAATGAAAAACTGTTTTTT.

This clone appeared a single time. This chain connects TRBV5-5 to TRBJ1-4; D may be TRBD1 (5 bases). V lost 5 bases and J lost 7, with 15 bases in between. The CDR3 spans 14 residues. Germline V lookup: CDR1 SGHKS, CDR2 YYEKEE (reference sequence). DNA of the CDR3: TGTGCCAGCAGTTTGAGGGCGGACACTGAAAAACTGTTTTTT. Translation gives CASSLRADTEKLFF. The entire variable domain, with the rest obtained from reference TRBV5-5 and TRBJ1-4, is as follows: DAGVTQSPTHLIKTRGQQVTLRCSPISGHKSVSWYQQVLGQGPQFIFQYYEKEERGRGNFPDRFSARQFPNYSSELNVNALLLGDSALYLCASSLRADTEKLFFGSGTQLSVL.

This clone has only one observation. The CDR3 nucleotides read TGTGCCAGCAGCTTGAGCGGGAATTGGGATGAGCAGTTCTTC. Protein sequence: CASSLSGNWDEQFF. This chain uses TRBV7-3 with TRBJ2-1; 7 bases are shared with TRBD2. Looked up from germline, CDR1 is SGHTA and CDR2 is FQGTGA. CDR3 length: 14 residues. The V gene end was trimmed by 3 bases and the J gene end by 8 bases; junction bases not matched to a gene: 7.

The V gene is TRBV19, the J gene TRBJ1-5; 10 bases align to TRBD1. CDR1 is LNHDA and CDR2 is SQIVND in the germline V gene (reference sequence). The CDR3 runs 13 residues. Trimming took 7 bases from V and 10 from J; bases not matched to a gene: 7. CDR3 amino acids: CASTSTGGQPQHF. The CDR3 coding sequence is TGTGCCAGTACCTCGACAGGGGGCCAACCCCAGCATTTT.

The sample holds one count of this clone. The rearrangement uses TRBV27 and TRBJ1-1; tentative D call: TRBD1 (5 bases). CDR3 length: 14 amino acids. The V gene lost 2 bases and the J gene lost 5 bases, with 12 bases spanning the gap. CDR1 is MNHEY, CDR2 SMNVEV, per germline (reference sequence). The CDR3 is CASSLLGVRTEAFF. The DNA of the CDR3 is TGTGCCAGCAGTTTACTAGGGGTAAGGACTGAAGCTTTCTTT.

The chain has TRBV10-1 and TRBJ1-1; D is unclear. Looked up from germline, CDR1 is WNHNN and CDR2 is SYGVQD (reference sequence). V was pared by 1 base and J by 4 bases, with 13 bases between. CDR3 length equals 15 residues. The CDR3 nucleotides read TGCGCCAGCAGTGAGTGGACCTTGGGAGCCACTGAAGCTTTCTTT. Protein product: CASSEWTLGATEAFF.

The chain links TRBV3-1 (or the pseudogene TRBV3-2) to TRBJ1-2, with D tentatively TRBD1 (6 bases). CDR3 length: 15 amino acids. V was cut by 4 bases and J by 7 bases, with 19 bases left in between. Germline V gives CDR1 LGHDT, CDR2 YNNKEL (reference sequence). The CDR3 nucleotides are TGTGCCAGCAGCCCAACAGGGAGAGGGAAGTTTGGCTACACCTTC. Translating gives CASSPTGRGKFGYTF.

The chain is built from TRBV29-1 and TRBJ2-7; tentative D call: TRBD1 (6 bases). Germline V gene lookup returns CDR1 SQVTM and CDR2 ANQGSEA. The length of the CDR3 is 10 residues. V dropped 5 bases and J dropped 7 bases, with 9 bases sitting between them. CDR3: CSVYQGEQYF. In DNA, the CDR3 is TGCAGCGTTTACCAGGGGGAGCAGTACTTC.

The rearrangement joins TRBV12-5 to TRBJ1-2, with a possible D match to TRBD1 (6 bases). This CDR3 has 15 amino acids. CDR1 LGHNT and CDR2 FRNRAP come from the germline V gene. The ends were cut back, 4 bases at V and 2 bases at J, with 14 bases in the middle. The CDR3 DNA sequence: TGTGCTAGTGGTTCCGATACAGGGCCCAACTATGGCTACACCTTC. Protein product: CASGSDTGPNYGYTF.

This clone was observed a single time. The gene calls are TRBV5-1 and TRBJ2-5; no firm D call. Per germline, CDR1 SGHRS and CDR2 YFSETQ. V was shortened by 0 bases and J by 2 bases, with 5 bases between the two germline ends. This CDR3 is 13 amino acids long. The CDR3 DNA reads as TGCGCCAGCAGCTTGGGGCTTCAAGAGACCCAGTACTTC. Translation: CASSLGLQETQYF.

V gene TRBV19 combines with J gene TRBJ1-4, with a weak D call TRBD1 (5 bases). The CDR3 consists of 16 residues. In germline, CDR1 is LNHDA, CDR2 SQIVND (reference sequence). Trimming took 6 bases from V and 0 from J, leaving 14 bases between them. CDR3 nucleotides: TGTGCCAGTAGCCCTCCGGGACTTGCAACTAATGAAAAACTGTTTTTT. Protein product: CASSPPGLATNEKLFF. Complete variable domain (other parts from reference TRBV19 and TRBJ1-4): DGGITQSPKYLFRKEGQNVTLSCEQNLNHDAMYWYRQDPGQGLRLIYYSQIVNDFQKGDIAEGYSVSREKKESFPLTVTSAQKNPTAFYLCASSPPGLATNEKLFFGSGTQLSVL.

V is TRBV18 and J is TRBJ1-6, with a weak D call TRBD1 (6 bases). Trimming left V 6 bases short and J 9 bases short, with 18 bases between. The length of the CDR3 is 15 residues. Germline V lookup: CDR1 KGHSH, CDR2 LQKENI. CDR3 loop: CASSLATGERSPLHF. The DNA of the CDR3 is TGTGCCAGCTCCCTTGCGACAGGCGAGCGTTCACCCCTCCACTTT. The variable domain in full, completed from reference TRBV18 and TRBJ1-6, reads NAGVMQNPRHLVRRRGQEARLRCSPMKGHSHVYWYRQLPEEGLKFMVYLQKENIIDESGMPKERFSAEFPKEGPSILRIQQVVRGDSAAYFCASSLATGERSPLHFGNGTRLTVT.

This clone has a handful of counts. This chain joins TRBV5-1 and TRBJ2-5, with 9 bases that match TRBD2. CDR3 length: 17 residues. Unmatched junction bases numbered 11, after V lost 0 bases and J lost 5 bases. In germline, CDR1 is SGHRS, CDR2 YFSETQ. CDR3 bases: TGCGCCAGCAGCTTGGATCCTAGCGGGACCCGCCAGGAGACCCAGTACTTC. It yields the protein CASSLDPSGTRQETQYF. Looking up the rest from reference TRBV5-1 and TRBJ2-5 gives the full variable domain: KAGVTQTPRYLIKTRGQQVTLSCSPISGHRSVSWYQQTPGQGLQFLFEYFSETQRNKGNFPGRFSGRQFSNSRSEMNVSTLELGDSALYLCASSLDPSGTRQETQYFGPGTRLLVL.

The CDR3: CASSPGTEAYEQYF. The CDR3 DNA reads as TGTGCCAGCAGCCCCGGGACAGAGGCCTACGAGCAGTACTTC. This chain links TRBV5-4 with TRBJ2-7; 7 bases map to TRBD1. The CDR3 extends over 14 amino acids. From germline, CDR1 is SGHNT and CDR2 YYREEE (reference sequence). V lost 4 bases, J lost 2 bases, and 6 bases stayed unmatched.

J is TRBJ1-2 and V is TRBV9, with 7 bases identical to TRBD1. Germline CDR1 reads SGDLS; CDR2 reads YYNGEE. This CDR3 is 14 amino acids long. V lost 3 bases, J lost 5 bases, and 7 bases stayed unmatched. DNA for the CDR3: TGTGCCAGCAGCGACGGACAGGTCTCTTATGGCTACACCTTC. Amino acids: CASSDGQVSYGYTF.

This chain joins TRBV5-1 and TRBJ2-5; 9 bases fit TRBD2. The CDR3 consists of 18 residues. V lost 0 bases and J lost 2; bases outside the gene matches: 11. Germline CDR1 reads SGHRS; CDR2 reads YFSETQ. CDR3 coding DNA: TGCGCCAGCAGCTTGGGTCCTTCCGGGACTAGCTTTCAAGAGACCCAGTACTTC. Its protein is CASSLGPSGTSFQETQYF. The full variable domain, completed using reference TRBV5-1 and TRBJ2-5, is KAGVTQTPRYLIKTRGQQVTLSCSPISGHRSVSWYQQTPGQGLQFLFEYFSETQRNKGNFPGRFSGRQFSNSRSEMNVSTLELGDSALYLCASSLGPSGTSFQETQYFGPGTRLLVL.

The gene calls are TRBV3-1 (or the pseudogene TRBV3-2) and TRBJ2-7; 9 bases are a match to TRBD1. The CDR3 consists of 16 residues. V dropped 0 bases and J dropped 2; count of bases not matched to a gene: 5. Germline-derived CDR1 and CDR2 are LGHDT and YNNKEL (reference sequence). In DNA form, the CDR3 reads TGTGCCAGCAGCCAAGACCCGGGACAGGGCACCTACGAGCAGTACTTC. It yields the protein CASSQDPGQGTYEQYF.

This chain links TRBV5-6 with TRBJ2-5, with 9 bases aligning to TRBD2. Germline V lookup: CDR1 SGHDT, CDR2 YYEEEE. Unmatched junction bases numbered 11, after V lost 6 bases and J lost 2 bases. This CDR3 has 16 amino acids. In nucleotides, the CDR3 is TGTGCCAGCATAGGGCTAGCGGGACCTTTTCAAGAGACCCAGTACTTC. Translating it yields CASIGLAGPFQETQYF.